This T cell receptor (beta chain) was retrieved from a study of PD-1 blockade in classical Hodgkin lymphoma. General observations from the study: Undefined causes, possibly disease activity or prior therapy, underlie the repertoire differences.

The CDR3 has 13 amino acids. Germline CDR1 reads MNHNS; CDR2 reads SASEGT. The V and J ends lost 4 bases and 2 bases respectively, with 7 bases between them. Every patient experienced relapse after autologous stem cell transplantation, and brentuximab vedotin exposure varied. Researchers used magnetic negative selection to pull out pure CD4+ T cells from thawed PBMCs. This table comes from immunoSEQ multiplex PCR, and its TCRdb copy is limited to in-frame clones, with some not included. This table holds over 30,000 clones, 75% to 95% found once. Turning to this clone: Its antigen remains unidentified.

The chain uses TRBV6-1 and TRBJ2-3; D not resolved. This receptor was taken from a human donor with classical Hodgkin lymphoma. Sequencing was performed on CD4+ T cells from blood, taken at baseline. CDR3 in amino acids: CASSGYSTDTQYF. CDR3 sequence (DNA): TGTGCCAGCAGTGGGTATTCCACAGATACGCAGTATTTT.